The 27 T cell receptor beta chains in this list originate from one sample, sequenced in a study of blood T cells in healthy people across ages. A sample-barcoded 5' primer and a J-beta primer mix were used in a second PCR of roughly 7 to 11 cycles. TCRdb processed the 5' RACE reads anew with MiXCR; each CDR3 protein has one entry. The sample yields 790,000 or so distinct CDR3 sequences, less than 60% seen once. The sample was blood. These receptors all come from a man at least 80 years old in good health.

The chain uses TRBV10-3 and TRBJ2-3; 8 nucleotides agree with TRBD1. Trimming took 6 bases from V and 4 from J; bases not matched to a gene: 6. This CDR3 is 14 amino acids long. Germline V CDR1 and CDR2: ENHRY, SYGVKD. The CDR3 region is CAIRDRGLSDTQYF. For the CDR3, the DNA is TGTGCCATCAGAGACAGGGGATTATCAGATACGCAGTATTTT.

The rearrangement joins TRBV7-3 to TRBJ2-1, with D uncertain. This CDR3 spans 14 amino acids. The V end was cut by 8 bases, the J end by 5 bases, with 16 bases between. CDR1 is SGHTA and CDR2 is FQGTGA in the germline V gene. The CDR3: CASGIAGVNNEQFF. As DNA, the CDR3 is TGTGCCAGCGGAATCGCAGGAGTCAACAATGAGCAGTTCTTC.

This clonotype was detected many times. V and J are TRBV20-1 and TRBJ2-1; TRBD2 matches 7 bases. The CDR3 sequence is 13 residues long. CDR1 is DFQATT, CDR2 SNEGSKA, per germline (reference sequence). V was clipped by 8 bases and J by 0 bases; unmatched bases: 4. The CDR3 coding sequence is TGCAGTAACGGGAGGAGCTCCTACAATGAGCAGTTCTTC. It encodes CSNGRSSYNEQFF.

The chain links TRBV7-3 to TRBJ2-5; D is perhaps TRBD1 (5 bases). CDR3 size: 14 residues. Germline loops: CDR1 SGHTA, CDR2 FQGTGA. The V end was cut by 4 bases, the J end by 4 bases, with 13 bases between. The CDR3 loop is CASSSSGWSETQYF. Written as DNA, the CDR3 is TGTGCCAGCAGCTCTTCAGGGTGGTCAGAGACCCAGTACTTC. Full variable domain (remainder filled in from reference TRBV7-3 and TRBJ2-5): GAGVSQTPSNKVTEKGKYVELRCDPISGHTALYWYRQSLGQGPEFLIYFQGTGAADDSGLPNDRFFAVRPEGSVSTLKIQRTERGDSAVYLCASSSSGWSETQYFGPGTRLLVL.

This clonotype was counted ten times or more. The chain uses TRBV10-3 and TRBJ2-7, with D perhaps matching TRBD2 (5 bases). The CDR3 consists of 13 residues. Trimming stripped 2 bases from V and 6 bases from J, with 11 bases between. The germline gives CDR1 ENHRY, CDR2 SYGVKD. This chain's CDR3 is CAISEPGIGEQYF. CDR3 nucleotide sequence: TGTGCCATCAGTGAGCCGGGGATCGGCGAGCAGTACTTC.

V usage is TRBV20-1 and J usage is TRBJ2-7; D ambiguous. The CDR3 is 14 residues long. Looked up from germline, CDR1 is DFQATT and CDR2 is SNEGSKA (reference sequence). Between the trimmed V and J ends, which lost 6 bases and 5 bases, there was a span of 20 bases. The CDR3: CSATKNGPLDEQYF. CDR3 sequence (DNA): TGCAGTGCGACAAAGAACGGCCCTTTGGACGAGCAGTACTTC.

V usage is TRBV13 and J usage is TRBJ2-1; 8 nucleotides align to TRBD2. Matching the DNA end better, TRBJ2-7 makes the J call doubtful. The CDR3 extends over 16 amino acids. Per the germline V gene, CDR1 is PRHDT and CDR2 is FYEKMQ (reference sequence). For the CDR3, the DNA is TGTGCCAGCAGCTTCAACGGACTAGCCATGAACAATGAGCAGTACTTC. This gives the protein CASSFNGLAMNNEQYF.

V gene TRBV15 combines with J gene TRBJ1-6; no firm D call. The CDR3 totals 13 residues. Trimming removed 0 bases at V and 9 bases at J, with 6 bases between. Germline CDR1 LNHNV, CDR2 YYDKDF (reference sequence). Written as DNA, the CDR3 is TGTGCCACCAGCAGAGAGATAAGTTCACCCCTCCACTTT. Its translation: CATSREISSPLHF.

The sample holds a few counts of this clonotype. The chain employs TRBV2 and TRBJ2-1; D gene uncertain. The germline gives CDR1 SNHLY, CDR2 FYNNEI. This CDR3 is 12 amino acids long. V lost 7 bases and J lost 13, with 17 bases in between. The CDR3 spells CASKLDEETQFF. The CDR3 bases are TGTGCCAGCAAGTTGGACGAAGAGACCCAGTTCTTC. The variable domain in full, completed from reference TRBV2 and TRBJ2-1, reads EPEVTQTPSHQVTQMGQEVILRCVPISNHLYFYWYRQILGQKVEFLVSFYNNEISEKSEIFDDQFSVERPDGSNFTLKIRSTKLEDSAMYFCASKLDEETQFFGPGTRLTVL.

This clonotype was seen a handful of times. V is TRBV12-3 or TRBV12-4 and J is TRBJ1-5; D uncertain. V was pared by 3 bases and J by 4 bases, with 10 bases between. The CDR3 loop spans 14 amino acids. Here the CDR3 reads CASSFAGENQPQHF. DNA for the CDR3: TGTGCCAGCAGTTTCGCGGGTGAGAATCAGCCCCAGCATTTT.

This clonotype came up a few times. Here the CDR3 reads CASRSDTNYGYTF. The CDR3 bases are TGTGCCAGCAGGTCGGACACAAACTATGGCTACACCTTC. J is TRBJ1-2 and V is TRBV18; maybe TRBD1 (5 bases). The CDR3 has 13 residues. V lost 8 bases and J 2 bases, leaving 12 bases between the germline ends. The V gene's germline CDR1 is KGHSH and CDR2 LQKENI.

This clonotype was counted between two and nine times. This rearrangement joins TRBV6-1 to TRBJ1-4, with 10 bases identical to TRBD1. The CDR3 has 13 residues. Germline CDR1 is MNHNS and CDR2 is SASEGT. The junction had 7 bases not matched to a gene; V was cut back by 8 bases and J by 10 bases. The CDR3 here is CASGRGTGVKLFF. In DNA, the CDR3 is TGTGCCAGCGGTCGGGGGACAGGGGTAAAACTGTTTTTT.

The gene calls are TRBV7-2 and TRBJ2-7; the match to TRBD2 covers 9 bases. The CDR3 covers 17 residues. V lost 1 base to trimming and J lost 4 bases; unmatched junction nucleotides: 11. CDR1 and CDR2 (germline): SGHTA, FQGNSA. The CDR3 coding sequence is TGTGCCAGCAGCTTAGTGTCTAGCGGGACCCAAAATTACGAGCAGTACTTC. It encodes CASSLVSSGTQNYEQYF.

This sequence joins TRBV7-2 and TRBJ2-7, with 8 bases that match TRBD1. In germline, CDR1 is SGHTA, CDR2 FQGNSA. V gave up 1 base and J gave up 3 bases; unmatched junction bases: 8. CDR3 length: 16 residues. The CDR3 is CASSLGGRGRVYEQYF. The CDR3 coding sequence is TGTGCCAGCAGCTTAGGCGGCAGGGGGCGCGTCTACGAGCAGTACTTC.

In this sample, this clonotype turned up a few times. This chain connects TRBV6-1 to TRBJ1-5, with a tentative D call TRBD1 (5 bases). Per germline, CDR1 MNHNS and CDR2 SASEGT. CDR3 size: 13 residues. Trimming took off 8 bases at V and 5 bases at J, with 13 bases between the two ends. The CDR3 DNA reads as TGTGCCAGCGCCCCAGGGTTATATCAGCCCCAGCATTTT. It translates to CASAPGLYQPQHF.

The CDR3 protein is CASSWEETQYF. The CDR3 nucleotides read TGTGCCAGCAGCTGGGAAGAGACCCAGTACTTC. The J gene is TRBJ2-7, the V gene TRBV5-4; D is unclear. The last part of the DNA fits TRBJ2-5 better; the J call may be wrong. This CDR3 has 11 residues. Per the germline V gene, CDR1 is SGHNT and CDR2 is YYREEE (reference sequence).

The V and J genes are TRBV5-1 and TRBJ1-1, with 9 bases matching TRBD1. The length of the CDR3 is 15 residues. Germline V gene sequence: CDR1 SGHRS, CDR2 YFSETQ. The V and J ends lost 0 bases and 2 bases, in that order; junction bases with no gene match: 2. In DNA form, the CDR3 reads TGCGCCAGCAGCTTGGGGGACAGGGTAAACACTGAAGCTTTCTTT. Amino acid sequence: CASSLGDRVNTEAFF.

The chain joins TRBV4-2 to TRBJ2-1, with unresolved D. The CDR3 extends over 14 amino acids. CDR1 and CDR2 (germline): LGHNA, YNFKEQ. V lost 0 bases and J 5 bases, leaving 8 bases between the germline ends. The CDR3 region has the DNA TGTGCCAGCAGCCAAGATATCACCGACAATGAGCAGTTCTTC. Protein: CASSQDITDNEQFF.

This clonotype was counted between two and nine times. The genes are TRBV2 and TRBJ1-5; TRBD1 matches 7 bases. The CDR3 contains 13 residues. V shed 10 bases, J shed 4 bases, and the junction held 7 bases outside the gene matches. CDR1 SNHLY and CDR2 FYNNEI come from the germline V gene. Here the CDR3 reads CATQGGSNQPQHF. The CDR3 DNA reads TGTGCCACCCAGGGGGGGTCTAATCAGCCCCAGCATTTT.

The gene calls are TRBV7-6 and TRBJ1-1, with D tentatively TRBD1 (5 bases). Germline V gene lookup returns CDR1 SGHVS and CDR2 FNYEAQ. The CDR3 has 13 residues. V lost 5 bases to trimming and J lost 5 bases, with 12 bases between them. The CDR3 DNA reads TGTGCCAGCAGCGTAGGCAGGGTGACTGAAGCTTTCTTT. It is translated as CASSVGRVTEAFF.

This chain links TRBV30 with TRBJ2-5; 9 bases match TRBD1. The J call is uncertain, as TRBJ2-7 better fits the DNA end. CDR1 is GTSNPN and CDR2 is SVGIG in the germline V gene (reference sequence). The CDR3 covers 16 residues. The chain's CDR3 is CAWSDYTGGKSYEQYF. CDR3 nucleotide sequence: TGTGCCTGGAGTGATTATACAGGGGGCAAATCCTACGAGCAGTACTTC.

This clonotype has just one count. The chain joins TRBV20-1 to TRBJ2-5; possible D gene TRBD2, 7 bases. Looked up from germline, CDR1 is DFQATT and CDR2 is SNEGSKA (reference sequence). This CDR3 region has 13 residues. Trimming took 2 bases from V and 3 from J, leaving 10 bases between them. The CDR3 sequence is CSARRGAEETQYF. CDR3 DNA: TGCAGTGCTAGACGGGGGGCCGAAGAGACCCAGTACTTC.

This clonotype occurred many times. This chain connects TRBV9 to TRBJ2-1; D is unresolved. Per the germline V gene, CDR1 is SGDLS and CDR2 is YYNGEE. This CDR3 has 14 residues. V was shortened by 1 base and J by 6 bases, with 11 bases between the two germline ends. The CDR3 region has the DNA TGTGCCAGCAGCGTATTGGTGGGTTCCAATGAGCAGTTCTTC. This sequence encodes CASSVLVGSNEQFF.

This chain's CDR3 is CSARDVAGDFEQFF. CDR3 nucleotide sequence: TGCAGTGCTAGAGATGTCGCGGGGGACTTTGAGCAGTTCTTC. The genes are TRBV20-1 and TRBJ2-1; TRBD2 aligns across 7 bases. CDR3 length: 14 amino acids. Germline CDR1 and CDR2: DFQATT and SNEGSKA (reference sequence). V lost 0 bases and J lost 9; bases outside the gene matches: 8.

The chain links TRBV25-1 to TRBJ2-3, with 9 positions matching TRBD2. CDR3 length: 15 amino acids. The trim removed 4 bases at V and 6 bases at J, leaving 8 bases unmatched. CDR1 is MGHDK and CDR2 is SYGVNS in the germline V gene. The CDR3, as DNA: TGTGCCAGCAGTGGGCGGGAGGGCCTGGGTGATACGCAGTATTTT. Protein product: CASSGREGLGDTQYF.

CDR3 DNA sequence: TGCGCCAGCGGACAAGGCACCTTATACACTGAAGCTTTCTTT. This sequence encodes CASGQGTLYTEAFF. This chain connects TRBV5-1 to TRBJ1-1, with D perhaps TRBD1 (5 bases). The CDR3 has 14 residues. V was trimmed by 7 bases and J by 3 bases, leaving 16 bases between them. Per germline, CDR1 SGHRS and CDR2 YFSETQ. Full variable domain (missing parts from reference TRBV5-1 and TRBJ1-1): KAGVTQTPRYLIKTRGQQVTLSCSPISGHRSVSWYQQTPGQGLQFLFEYFSETQRNKGNFPGRFSGRQFSNSRSEMNVSTLELGDSALYLCASGQGTLYTEAFFGQGTRLTVV.

The chain recombines TRBV4-1 with TRBJ1-2; D gene uncertain. This CDR3 is 13 amino acids long. Germline V CDR1 and CDR2: MGHRA, YSYEKL. V lost 0 bases and J 3 bases, leaving 5 bases between the germline ends. CDR3 DNA: TGCGCCAGCAGCCAAGATGTAGACTATGGCTACACCTTC. It encodes CASSQDVDYGYTF.